The 18 T cell receptor beta chains in this list originate from one sample, sequenced in a study of shared clonotypes between healthy human individuals (dated by TCRdb to about 2020). The library was built by means of the immunoSEQ multiplex PCR assay. TCRdb retrieved this table from immuneACCESS and kept in-frame rearrangements only. Not all clones are present; in checked studies, unresolved V genes account for under half, and no reason is known for the remainder. The table for this sample lists some 980,000 clones; over 60% of them were counted only once. The top ten clones comprise roughly 1.5% of the sample. The sample taken for sequencing was memory CD4+ T cells sorted from blood. The sample's cell subset or site label is to be understood as: CD45RA-negative fraction. Receptors originate from a man aged 18 to 30 in good health.

V usage is TRBV4-3 and J usage is TRBJ1-1, with 12 positions matching TRBD1. The trim removed 1 base at V and 5 bases at J, leaving 8 bases unmatched. The CDR3 spans 17 residues. Germline CDR1 is LGHNA and CDR2 is YSLEER. In DNA, the CDR3 is TGCGCCAGCAGCCAAGGCGGGACAGGGGGCAGAAGGACTGAAGCTTTCTTT. Its translation: CASSQGGTGGRRTEAFF.

This chain connects TRBV5-1 to TRBJ2-7, with a possible D match to TRBD2 (6 bases). The CDR3 is 14 amino acids. The germline V and J ends were trimmed by 2 bases and 7 bases, with 16 bases remaining between them. Germline values: CDR1 SGHRS, CDR2 YFSETQ. The CDR3 region is CASSFEAPAGEQYF. DNA for the CDR3: TGCGCCAGCAGCTTCGAGGCCCCGGCGGGAGAGCAGTACTTC.

This rearrangement joins TRBV30 to TRBJ2-5, with TRBD2 identical over 7 bases. This CDR3 spans 14 amino acids. Germline CDR1 and CDR2: GTSNPN and SVGIG (reference sequence). With V trimmed by 6 bases and J by 5 bases, 12 bases remained unmatched. The CDR3 nucleotides are TGTGCCTGTCAGGTGCGCGGGAGAGGGGAGACCCAGTACTTC. As protein: CACQVRGRGETQYF.

The chain couples TRBV7-2 to TRBJ1-5, with a tentative D call TRBD1 (5 bases). The germline V and J ends were trimmed by 4 bases and 5 bases, with 9 bases remaining between them. The CDR3 is 13 residues long. CDR1 SGHTA and CDR2 FQGNSA come from the germline V gene. CDR3 in amino acids: CASSWDGYQPQHF. DNA for the CDR3: TGTGCCAGCAGCTGGGACGGGTATCAGCCCCAGCATTTT.

The CDR3 spells CASRGPELGTEAFF. CDR3 nucleotides: TGTGCCAGCAGGGGGCCCGAGTTGGGCACTGAAGCTTTCTTT. The V and J genes are TRBV6-6 and TRBJ1-1; weak D call: TRBD1 (5 bases). This CDR3 comprises 14 residues. Germline CDR1 MNHNY, CDR2 SVGAGI (reference sequence). V lost 6 bases and J lost 4, with 15 bases in between.

This chain joins TRBV7-2 and TRBJ2-5, with 9 bases fitting TRBD2. Germline CDR1 and CDR2: SGHTA and FQGNSA. The V gene end was trimmed by 5 bases and the J gene end by 2 bases; junction bases not matched to a gene: 6. The CDR3 totals 15 residues. CDR3 sequence (DNA): TGTGCCAGCAGCCCTGTGCTAGCGGGACAAGAGACCCAGTACTTC. Amino acid sequence: CASSPVLAGQETQYF.

V and J are TRBV9 and TRBJ1-4; D remains unclear. The germline V gene encodes CDR1 SGDLS and CDR2 YYNGEE. The length of the CDR3 is 14 residues. V gave up 0 bases and J gave up 7 bases, with 10 bases separating them. CDR3 sequence (DNA): TGTGCCAGCAGCGTAGGAACGGTCAGTGAAAAACTGTTTTTT. Its protein product is CASSVGTVSEKLFF. Full variable domain (outside the CDR3, taken from reference TRBV9 and TRBJ1-4): DSGVTQTPKHLITATGQRVTLRCSPRSGDLSVYWYQQSLDQGLQFLIQYYNGEERAKGNILERFSAQQFPDLHSELNLSSLELGDSALYFCASSVGTVSEKLFFGSGTQLSVL.

The chain employs TRBV5-1 and TRBJ2-3, with TRBD2 matching over 7 bases. CDR1 SGHRS and CDR2 YFSETQ come from the germline V gene. The CDR3 is 14 residues long. V gave up 7 bases and J gave up 2 bases; unmatched junction bases: 7. The CDR3 DNA follows: TGCGCCAGCTCCCCTAGCGGTATCACAGATACGCAGTATTTT. Its protein product is CASSPSGITDTQYF.

The CDR3 protein is CASSPTSTDTQYF. The CDR3, as DNA: TGTGCCAGCAGCCCAACTAGCACAGATACGCAGTATTTT. The V call is TRBV7-2, the J call TRBJ2-3; D not certain. V was clipped by 5 bases and J by 0 bases, with 6 bases between them. Germline V gene data show CDR1 as SGHTA and CDR2 as FQGNSA. This CDR3 contains 13 residues.

The chain has TRBV2 and TRBJ1-1; 8 bases match TRBD1. The CDR3 extends over 14 amino acids. Germline V lookup: CDR1 SNHLY, CDR2 FYNNEI. The V gene end was trimmed by 7 bases and the J gene end by 0 bases; junction bases not matched to a gene: 4. In DNA, the CDR3 is TGTGCCAGCAAAAGGACAGGGATGAACACTGAAGCTTTCTTT. Protein: CASKRTGMNTEAFF. Full variable domain (rest looked up from reference TRBV2 and TRBJ1-1): EPEVTQTPSHQVTQMGQEVILRCVPISNHLYFYWYRQILGQKVEFLVSFYNNEISEKSEIFDDQFSVERPDGSNFTLKIRSTKLEDSAMYFCASKRTGMNTEAFFGQGTRLTVV.

J is TRBJ2-7 and V is TRBV6-1; D not certain. CDR3 length: 14 residues. Between the trimmed V and J ends, which lost 6 bases and 0 bases, there was a span of 12 bases. The germline V gene encodes CDR1 MNHNS and CDR2 SASEGT. This chain's CDR3 is CASRELGLSYEQYF. CDR3 coding DNA: TGTGCCAGCAGGGAATTAGGGCTCTCCTACGAGCAGTACTTC.

The genes are TRBV27 and TRBJ2-5; no firm D call. V was shortened by 2 bases and J by 5 bases, with 9 bases between the two germline ends. Germline CDR1 is MNHEY and CDR2 is SMNVEV (reference sequence). The length of the CDR3 is 13 residues. The CDR3 is CASSLGFGETQYF. CDR3 DNA: TGTGCCAGCAGTTTAGGTTTCGGGGAGACCCAGTACTTC.

This rearrangement joins TRBV5-6 to TRBJ2-5; D is unclear. Trimming removed 0 bases from V and 5 bases from J, with 14 bases in between. Germline CDR1 SGHDT, CDR2 YYEEEE. CDR3 length: 15 amino acids. As DNA, the CDR3 is TGTGCCAGCAGCTTGGTAACAACGTACGGGGAGACCCAGTACTTC. It codes for CASSLVTTYGETQYF.

V and J are TRBV5-1 and TRBJ2-3, with D perhaps TRBD1 or TRBD2 (5 bases each). The CDR3 sequence is 15 residues long. Per germline, CDR1 SGHRS and CDR2 YFSETQ. V was pared by 6 bases and J by 2 bases, with 16 bases between. CDR3 nucleotides: TGCGCCAGCACCACGGGGACCCTACACACAGATACGCAGTATTTT. It translates to CASTTGTLHTDTQYF.

This clone was counted only a few times. J is TRBJ1-5 and V is TRBV5-6; D unresolved. Trimming left V 0 bases short and J 2 bases short, with 9 bases between. This CDR3 contains 15 residues. Germline CDR1 SGHDT, CDR2 YYEEEE. Written as DNA, the CDR3 is TGTGCCAGCAGCTTGGGAGGGTGGGGCAATCAGCCCCAGCATTTT. This encodes CASSLGGWGNQPQHF.

Points on this clone: The sample holds other DNA sequences that translate to the same CDR3. The chain carries TRBV19 and TRBJ2-3, with 7 bases lining up with TRBD2. The CDR3 loop spans 14 amino acids. V lost 1 base to trimming and J lost 5 bases; unmatched junction nucleotides: 3. Germline V lookup: CDR1 LNHDA, CDR2 SQIVND (reference sequence). The CDR3: CASSIAGGGDTQYF. The CDR3, as DNA: TGTGCCAGTAGTATAGCGGGGGGTGGAGATACGCAGTATTTT.

This chain connects TRBV7-2 to TRBJ2-1; 10 bases match TRBD1. The CDR3 is 15 amino acids. V lost 5 bases, J lost 3 bases, and 4 bases stayed unmatched. CDR1 and CDR2 from the germline V gene are SGHTA and FQGNSA. The CDR3 is CASSPRTGGYNEQFF. CDR3 DNA sequence: TGTGCCAGCAGCCCTAGGACAGGGGGCTACAATGAGCAGTTCTTC.

This clone occurred once. The V call is TRBV5-1, the J call TRBJ2-7; 9 positions match TRBD2. The junction had 9 bases not matched to a gene; V was cut back by 1 base and J by 4 bases. The CDR3 is 16 amino acids. CDR1 is SGHRS and CDR2 is YFSETQ in the germline V gene. CDR3: CASSLSAGGPRYEQYF. The CDR3 bases are TGCGCCAGCAGCTTGTCCGCGGGAGGGCCAAGGTACGAGCAGTACTTC.